Below, 25 T cell receptor beta chains from the same sample are listed, as sequenced in a study of blood T cell repertoires in COVID-19. Using immunoSEQ multiplex PCR, the repertoire was profiled, and TCRdb retains in-frame clones only, with some absent. The repertoire has fewer than 350,000 clones, around 84% of them found once; the top ten carry approximately 1.9%. Sequenced input: PBMCs or T cells enriched from blood (not recorded which). Receptor source: a woman aged 25 to 39 who had been exposed to COVID-19.

The rearrangement joins TRBV5-1 to TRBJ2-3; TRBD2 might be the D (6 bases). Trimming removed 0 bases at V and 4 bases at J, with 9 bases between. This CDR3 region has 14 residues. Germline loops: CDR1 SGHRS, CDR2 YFSETQ. The CDR3 DNA is TGCGCCAGCAGCTTGGGACTAGAAGCAGATACGCAGTATTTT. It encodes CASSLGLEADTQYF.

This chain uses TRBV6-4 with TRBJ1-2; 7 bases map to TRBD1. The CDR3 contains 15 residues. Germline CDR1 MRHNA, CDR2 SNTAGT. Germline trimming cut 2 bases from V and 0 bases from J; bases unmatched to any gene: 3. The CDR3 region has the DNA TGTGCCAGCAGTGACGGGACAGCAGCTAACTATGGCTACACCTTC. This encodes CASSDGTAANYGYTF.

The rearrangement uses TRBV5-1 and TRBJ1-4; 7 positions agree with TRBD1. V was clipped by 4 bases and J by 8 bases; unmatched bases: 8. CDR3 length: 14 residues. The germline V gene has CDR1 SGHRS and CDR2 YFSETQ. The CDR3 bases are TGCGCCAGCAGCCCCGAAAGACAGGGAGAAAAACTGTTTTTT. This codes for CASSPERQGEKLFF.

The chain couples TRBV9 to TRBJ2-1; 8 bases map to TRBD2. There are 16 residues in the CDR3. Germline V gene lookup returns CDR1 SGDLS and CDR2 YYNGEE. V gave up 4 bases and J gave up 2 bases; unmatched junction bases: 8. The CDR3 DNA is TGTGCCAGCAGCTTAATAGCGGGGACTACCTACAATGAGCAGTTCTTC. Its protein product is CASSLIAGTTYNEQFF. The full variable domain, rest sourced from reference TRBV9 and TRBJ2-1, is DSGVTQTPKHLITATGQRVTLRCSPRSGDLSVYWYQQSLDQGLQFLIQYYNGEERAKGNILERFSAQQFPDLHSELNLSSLELGDSALYFCASSLIAGTTYNEQFFGPGTRLTVL.

V usage is TRBV27 and J usage is TRBJ2-1, with 8 bases fitting TRBD1. From germline, CDR1 is MNHEY and CDR2 SMNVEV (reference sequence). V lost 7 bases, J lost 4 bases, and 3 bases stayed unmatched. This CDR3 comprises 13 residues. CDR3 region: CASTGGLYNEQFF. The CDR3 DNA reads as TGTGCCAGCACAGGGGGCCTTTACAATGAGCAGTTCTTC.

This rearrangement joins TRBV3-1 (or the pseudogene TRBV3-2) to TRBJ1-5; D remains unclear. Deletions cut 0 bases from V and 2 bases from J, with 8 bases between. This CDR3 has 15 residues. The germline CDR1 and CDR2 sequences are LGHDT and YNNKEL (reference sequence). Here the CDR3 reads CASSQDGGGNQPQHF. The CDR3 DNA reads TGTGCCAGCAGCCAAGATGGCGGGGGCAATCAGCCCCAGCATTTT.

The V call is TRBV28, the J call TRBJ2-5, with TRBD2 identical over 13 bases. Germline V gene sequence: CDR1 MDHEN, CDR2 SYDVKM. Trimming took 7 bases from V and 4 from J; bases not matched to a gene: 9. The CDR3 is made up of 16 amino acids. CDR3 region: CASKTSGRLFGETQYF. CDR3 DNA sequence: TGTGCCAGCAAGACTAGCGGGAGGTTGTTTGGAGAGACCCAGTACTTC.

This chain joins TRBV2 and TRBJ2-3, with D maybe TRBD2 (6 bases). Germline CDR1 is SNHLY and CDR2 is FYNNEI. V was shortened by 3 bases and J by 3 bases, with 13 bases between the two germline ends. This CDR3 contains 15 residues. The CDR3 region has the DNA TGTGCCAGCAGTGATGACGGGAGTGGTACAGATACGCAGTATTTT. Protein: CASSDDGSGTDTQYF. Full variable domain (missing parts from reference TRBV2 and TRBJ2-3): EPEVTQTPSHQVTQMGQEVILRCVPISNHLYFYWYRQILGQKVEFLVSFYNNEISEKSEIFDDQFSVERPDGSNFTLKIRSTKLEDSAMYFCASSDDGSGTDTQYFGPGTRLTVL.

The V and J genes are TRBV19 and TRBJ1-2; no clear D. The CDR3 loop spans 14 amino acids. Trimming took off 0 bases at V and 6 bases at J, with 11 bases between the two ends. CDR1 LNHDA and CDR2 SQIVND come from the germline V gene (reference sequence). The CDR3, as DNA: TGTGCCAGTAGTATAGAGCCGGGTCGAAATGGCTACACCTTC. Its translation is CASSIEPGRNGYTF.

This chain joins TRBV14 and TRBJ2-7; TRBD2 matches 10 bases. The CDR3 has 17 residues. V gave up 4 bases and J gave up 4 bases; unmatched junction bases: 13. Germline CDR1 is SGHDN and CDR2 is FVKESK. DNA of the CDR3: TGTGCCAGCAGCCCCCTGTTAAGCGGGAGGGCCAAGTACGAGCAGTACTTC. It encodes CASSPLLSGRAKYEQYF.

Only one count was recorded for this clone. The V gene is TRBV23-1, the J gene TRBJ1-2; TRBD1 aligns across 8 bases. TRBV23-1 is an ORF; its function is uncertain. This CDR3 region has 13 residues. The V and J ends lost 3 bases and 7 bases, in that order; junction bases with no gene match: 4. The CDR3 reads CASSQRGQAGYTF. The DNA of the CDR3 is TGCGCCAGCAGTCAGCGGGGACAGGCTGGCTACACCTTC.

This clone appeared once. The chain is built from TRBV6-4 and TRBJ2-5, with D maybe TRBD2 (5 bases). The V gene lost 4 bases and the J gene lost 4 bases, with 10 bases spanning the gap. Per the germline V gene, CDR1 is MRHNA and CDR2 is SNTAGT. This CDR3 spans 13 amino acids. Here the CDR3 DNA reads TGTGCCAGCAGTGCGCAACGGGGAGAGACCCAGTACTTC. Protein sequence: CASSAQRGETQYF.

The chain is built from TRBV5-1 and TRBJ1-2; TRBD1 is a possible D gene (5 bases). The CDR3 runs to 14 residues. V lost 0 bases to trimming and J lost 1 base, with 7 bases between them. CDR1 SGHRS and CDR2 YFSETQ come from the germline V gene. Here the CDR3 DNA reads TGCGCCAGCAGCTTGGCAGGGCTTAACTATGGCTACACCTTC. It is translated as CASSLAGLNYGYTF.

The chain recombines TRBV7-3 with TRBJ1-3; D is perhaps TRBD1 (6 bases). The CDR3 is 16 amino acids. Germline-derived CDR1 and CDR2 are SGHTA and FQGTGA. The V and J ends lost 5 bases and 1 base respectively, with 15 bases between them. The CDR3 region has the DNA TGTGCCAGCAGCCCGACAGGTTACCTTTCTGGAAACACCATATATTTT. Protein: CASSPTGYLSGNTIYF.

The CDR3: CASSLAGGYQPQHF. DNA of the CDR3: TGCGCCAGCAGCTTGGCGGGGGGATATCAGCCCCAGCATTTT. This chain connects TRBV5-1 to TRBJ1-5; maybe TRBD1 (5 bases). Germline V gene data show CDR1 as SGHRS and CDR2 as YFSETQ. CDR3 length: 14 residues. Trimming left V 0 bases short and J 5 bases short, with 9 bases between.

The gene calls are TRBV5-1 and TRBJ1-1; D unresolved. The germline V and J ends were trimmed by 3 bases and 0 bases, with 9 bases remaining between them. Germline CDR1 reads SGHRS; CDR2 reads YFSETQ. The CDR3 is made up of 14 amino acids. CDR3: CASSSPGLNTEAFF. In DNA, the CDR3 is TGCGCCAGCAGCTCCCCGGGGTTGAACACTGAAGCTTTCTTT.

The J gene is TRBJ1-6, the V gene TRBV6-5; D remains unclear. The V gene's germline CDR1 is MNHEY and CDR2 SVGAGI. V was shortened by 8 bases and J by 8 bases, with 22 bases between the two germline ends. CDR3 size: 16 residues. DNA for the CDR3: TGTGCCAGCGGTTTGAGAGCGAGGTACGGGGATTCACCCCTCCACTTT. This translates into CASGLRARYGDSPLHF.

For this clone: The same CDR3 also results from other DNA sequences found in this sample. The chain couples TRBV18 to TRBJ1-5, with D possibly being TRBD1 (5 bases). The germline V and J ends were trimmed by 6 bases and 4 bases, with 16 bases remaining between them. Germline V gene data show CDR1 as KGHSH and CDR2 as LQKENI. CDR3 length equals 15 residues. Here the CDR3 DNA reads TGTGCCAGCTCTACAAAAACAGGCCCGAATCAGCCCCAGCATTTT. It translates to CASSTKTGPNQPQHF.

The chain links TRBV18 to TRBJ2-5; D may be TRBD1 (6 bases). CDR1 and CDR2 from the germline V gene are KGHSH and LQKENI. V dropped 3 bases and J dropped 4 bases, with 6 bases sitting between them. The CDR3 consists of 12 residues. The CDR3 protein is CASSPRGETQYF. The DNA for the CDR3 is TGTGCCAGCTCACCCAGGGGAGAGACCCAGTACTTC.

The chain has TRBV5-5 and TRBJ1-4; 7 nucleotides line up with TRBD1. The CDR3 is made up of 15 amino acids. Germline V lookup: CDR1 SGHKS, CDR2 YYEKEE (reference sequence). The ends lost 1 base at V and 7 bases at J; junction bases unmatched: 7. The CDR3 DNA sequence: TGTGCCAGCAGCTTGAGGGACAGCGACGTTGAAAAACTGTTTTTT. Encoded protein: CASSLRDSDVEKLFF.

V is TRBV2 and J is TRBJ2-2; 9 bases agree with TRBD1. This CDR3 has 15 residues. With V trimmed by 5 bases and J by 4 bases, 5 bases remained unmatched. Germline V CDR1 and CDR2: SNHLY, FYNNEI. The DNA for the CDR3 is TGTGCCAGCAGTTCCGGGACAGGGAGCACCGGGGAGCTGTTTTTT. Translation: CASSSGTGSTGELFF.

This chain uses TRBV15 with TRBJ2-5, with a tentative D call TRBD2 (6 bases). This CDR3 region has 18 residues. Trimming took 0 bases from V and 12 from J, leaving 29 bases between them. CDR1 is LNHNV, CDR2 YYDKDF, per germline (reference sequence). CDR3 amino acids: CATSRDPASREWLDTEYF. For the CDR3, the DNA is TGTGCCACCAGCAGAGATCCCGCTTCCCGGGAGTGGCTCGATACTGAGTACTTC. Drawing the rest from reference TRBV15 and TRBJ2-5, the complete variable domain is DAMVIQNPRYQVTQFGKPVTLSCSQTLNHNVMYWYQQKSSQAPKLLFHYYDKDFNNEADTPDNFQSRRPNTSFCFLDIRSPGLGDTAMYLCATSRDPASREWLDTEYFGPGTRLLVL.

The CDR3 nucleotides read TGTGCCAGCAGCTTACTAGCGGGAGTACAAGAGACCCAGTACTTC. Translation: CASSLLAGVQETQYF. The chain couples TRBV11-2 to TRBJ2-5; 10 bases are shared with TRBD2. The CDR3 length is 15 residues. V gave up 2 bases and J gave up 2 bases; unmatched junction bases: 2. In germline, CDR1 is SGHAT, CDR2 FQNNGV.

In its sample, this clone was seen once. V is TRBV28 and J is TRBJ2-3; TRBD1 aligns across 8 bases. CDR1 is MDHEN, CDR2 SYDVKM, per germline. V lost 4 bases, J lost 1 base, and 4 bases stayed unmatched. The CDR3 runs to 15 residues. In DNA form, the CDR3 reads TGTGCCAGCAGTTCGACAGGGGATGGCACAGATACGCAGTATTTT. Translated, it gives CASSSTGDGTDTQYF.

The V gene is TRBV28, the J gene TRBJ1-5; D is uncertain. CDR3 length equals 15 residues. The germline CDR1 and CDR2 sequences are MDHEN and SYDVKM. V lost 4 bases, J lost 0 bases, and 10 bases lay in between. For the CDR3, the DNA is TGTGCCAGCAGTTCGGGTCATTATAGCAATCAGCCCCAGCATTTT. Its translation is CASSSGHYSNQPQHF.